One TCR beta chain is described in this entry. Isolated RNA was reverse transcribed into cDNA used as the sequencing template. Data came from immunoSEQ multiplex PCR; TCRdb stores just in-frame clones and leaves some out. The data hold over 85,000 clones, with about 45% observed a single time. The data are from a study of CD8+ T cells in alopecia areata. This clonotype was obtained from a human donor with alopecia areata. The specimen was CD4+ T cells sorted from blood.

The CDR3 loop reads CAWRVGGTDTQYF. CDR3 nucleotide sequence: TGTGCCTGGAGGGTGGGCGGCACAGATACGCAGTATTTT. V and J are TRBV30 and TRBJ2-3; D remains unclear. This CDR3 is 13 amino acids long. Germline CDR1 is GTSNPN and CDR2 is SVGIG (reference sequence). V gave up 3 bases and J gave up 1 base, with 8 bases separating them.